Listed below are T cell receptor beta chains from one sample, sequenced in a study of T-cell reconstitution after alpha-beta-depleted transplantation in children. TCRdb re-analysed the PCR reads in MiXCR, keeping a single row per CDR3 protein. Of about a million distinct CDR3 sequences listed, about 29% are singletons. This specimen consisted of PBMCs, mostly from graft donor cells, obtained 360 days after TCRalphabeta/CD19-depleted stem cell transplant. All receptors derive from a boy in the first two years of life who had a stem cell transplant for SCID, so the T cells may come from the graft donor. Each CDR3 is given with its conserved first and last residue. Fields, in order: clone size, J gene, D gene, V gene, CDR3 DNA, CDR3 protein. The D gene is left open where the match is weak. Size is stated for part of the rows, as once, few or many counts, or as a class when the clone is expanded.

size: -
J: TRBJ2-7
D: -
V: TRBV3-1
DNA: TGTGCCAGCAGCGTTGAGGGACTTTTATCCTACGAGCAGTACTTC
CDR3: CASSVEGLLSYEQYF

size: few
J: TRBJ1-5
D: -
V: TRBV4-2
DNA: TGTGCCAGCAGCCCCGACGCGCCCCGCGCTGGGCAGCCCCAGCATTTT
CDR3: CASSPDAPRAGQPQHF

size: -
J: TRBJ2-1
D: TRBD2
V: TRBV3-1
DNA: TGTGCCAGCAGCCAAGATTGGGGACTAGCGGGGGGGAATGAGCAGTTCTTC
CDR3: CASSQDWGLAGGNEQFF

size: -
J: TRBJ2-5
D: -
V: TRBV2
DNA: TGTGCCAGCAGTGGGATCAAAGAGACCCAGTACTTC
CDR3: CASSGIKETQYF

size: -
J: TRBJ2-6
D: -
V: TRBV4-1
DNA: TGCGCCAGCAGCCCACACAAATGGGTCGACTCTGGGGCCAACGTCCTGACTTTC
CDR3: CASSPHKWVDSGANVLTF

size: few
J: TRBJ1-1
D: -
V: TRBV4-2
DNA: TGTGCCAGCAGCCAAGTCGAAGGTTTCACTGAAGCTTTCTTT
CDR3: CASSQVEGFTEAFF

size: -
J: TRBJ1-2
D: -
V: TRBV6-1
DNA: TGTGCCAGCAATGCCGGTCCGGGACTCCCGTTAGCTAACTATGGCTACACCTTC
CDR3: CASNAGPGLPLANYGYTF

size: -
J: TRBJ2-7
D: TRBD1
V: TRBV4-1
DNA: TGCGCCAGCAGCTCCGGACAGGGGGCGGACGAGCAGTACTTC
CDR3: CASSSGQGADEQYF

size: -
J: TRBJ1-3
D: -
V: TRBV9
DNA: TGTGCCAGCAGCGTGGGGGGCAGGGCCTCTGGAAACACCATATATTTT
CDR3: CASSVGGRASGNTIYF

size: -
J: TRBJ2-3
D: -
V: TRBV16
DNA: TGTGCCAGCAGCCAATCAGGGGGGCACTTCGATACGCAGTATTTT
CDR3: CASSQSGGHFDTQYF

size: few
J: TRBJ2-1
D: TRBD2
V: TRBV27
DNA: TGTGCCAGCAGTTACGAGCGGGGGACGAACCCGGGGGGCTCCTACAATGAGCAGTTCTTC
CDR3: CASSYERGTNPGGSYNEQFF

size: few
J: TRBJ2-7
D: TRBD2
V: TRBV15
DNA: TGTGCCACCAGCAGAGGGGCGGGGGAGGGATCCTACGAGCAGTACTTC
CDR3: CATSRGAGEGSYEQYF

size: -
J: TRBJ2-1
D: -
V: TRBV7-2
DNA: TGTGCCAGCAGCTCCACAGGAATAAGTTCCTACAATGAGCAGTTCTTC
CDR3: CASSSTGISSYNEQFF

size: -
J: TRBJ1-1
D: -
V: TRBV10-3
DNA: TGTGCCATCAGTGAGTCCCTGGGGGTTGGTCCTGAAGCTTTCTTT
CDR3: CAISESLGVGPEAFF

size: -
J: TRBJ2-5
D: TRBD2
V: TRBV7-2
DNA: TGTGCCAGCAGCTTAGCAAGGGAGGGGACCCAGTACTTC
CDR3: CASSLAREGTQYF

size: few
J: TRBJ1-3
D: -
V: TRBV6-1
DNA: TGTGCCAGCAGTCCTGGAGTCGTATCTGGAAACACCATATATTTT
CDR3: CASSPGVVSGNTIYF

size: -
J: TRBJ2-5
D: TRBD1
V: TRBV12-3/TRBV12-4
DNA: TGTGCCAGCAGTTTAGGGACAGGGGTCGTATGGGAGACCCAGTACTTC
CDR3: CASSLGTGVVWETQYF

size: -
J: TRBJ2-3
D: TRBD2
V: TRBV2
DNA: TGTGCCAGCAGTGAGGGAGCGGGGGTGCCAAATACGCAGTATTTT
CDR3: CASSEGAGVPNTQYF

size: -
J: TRBJ2-7
D: TRBD2
V: TRBV12-3/TRBV12-4
DNA: TGTGCCAGCACCTTAGGTGGGACTAGCGGCTACGAGCAGTACTTC
CDR3: CASTLGGTSGYEQYF

size: -
J: TRBJ2-5
D: -
V: TRBV24-1
DNA: TGTGCCACCAGTGATTTCTCCGGTCTCCAAGAGACCCAGTACTTC
CDR3: CATSDFSGLQETQYF

size: -
J: TRBJ2-5
D: TRBD2
V: TRBV10-3
DNA: TGTGCCATCAGCGGGGGGTATCTCCAAGAGACCCAGTACTTC
CDR3: CAISGGYLQETQYF

size: -
J: TRBJ2-7
D: TRBD1
V: TRBV20-1
DNA: TGCAGTGCTAGGGGGTGGGACAGACTGATAAATCTCTCCTACGAGCAGTACTTC
CDR3: CSARGWDRLINLSYEQYF

size: -
J: TRBJ2-1
D: -
V: TRBV20-1
DNA: TGCAGTGCTAGAGATCGGGGCAGCACAGATGAGCAGTTCTTC
CDR3: CSARDRGSTDEQFF

size: few
J: TRBJ2-1
D: -
V: TRBV21-1
DNA: TGTGCCAGCAGCAAAGGGTTAGGAGGGGGCTCCTACAATGAGCAGTTCTTC
CDR3: CASSKGLGGGSYNEQFF

size: -
J: TRBJ2-1
D: -
V: TRBV5-1
DNA: TGCGCCAGCAGCTTGGGGTCCAAAAATGAGCAGTTCTTC
CDR3: CASSLGSKNEQFF

size: few
J: TRBJ2-1
D: TRBD1
V: TRBV29-1
DNA: TGCAGCGTTGATACAACCGGGACAGGGAGATATGAGCAGTTCTTC
CDR3: CSVDTTGTGRYEQFF

size: few
J: TRBJ2-7
D: -
V: TRBV20-1
DNA: TGCAGTGCTTCTCGGGGGGCGGGGGAGCAGTACTTC
CDR3: CSASRGAGEQYF

size: many
J: TRBJ1-2
D: -
V: TRBV7-9
DNA: TGTGCCAGCAGCTTAGCCCCTGGGGGGGCCTATGGCTACACCTTC
CDR3: CASSLAPGGAYGYTF

size: -
J: TRBJ2-7
D: -
V: TRBV11-2
DNA: TGTGCCAGCAGTCTAGGGCTAGAATACGAGCAGTACTTC
CDR3: CASSLGLEYEQYF

size: few
J: TRBJ1-4
D: TRBD1
V: TRBV20-1
DNA: TGCAGTGCCCGAGATCGGACAGGGTTTCAGGAAAAACTGTTTTTT
CDR3: CSARDRTGFQEKLFF

size: -
J: TRBJ2-1
D: TRBD2
V: TRBV12-5
DNA: TGTGCTAGTGGTTTGAGCGGGGGGGCCTCTGAGCAGTTCTTC
CDR3: CASGLSGGASEQFF